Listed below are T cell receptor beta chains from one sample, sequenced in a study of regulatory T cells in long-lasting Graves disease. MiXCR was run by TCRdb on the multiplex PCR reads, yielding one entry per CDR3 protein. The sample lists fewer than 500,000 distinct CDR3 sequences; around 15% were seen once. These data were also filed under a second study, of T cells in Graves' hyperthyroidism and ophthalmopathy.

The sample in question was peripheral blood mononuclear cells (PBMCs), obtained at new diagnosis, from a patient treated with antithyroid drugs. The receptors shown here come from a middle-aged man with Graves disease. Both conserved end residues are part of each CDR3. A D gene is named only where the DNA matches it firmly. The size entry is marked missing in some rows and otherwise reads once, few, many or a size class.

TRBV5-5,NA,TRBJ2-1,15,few,CASSLSTLLYNEQFF,TGTGCCAGCAGCTTAAGTACTCTCCTATACAATGAGCAGTTCTTC
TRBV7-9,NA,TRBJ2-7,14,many,CASSPDLDSYEQYF,TGTGCCAGCAGCCCTGACTTGGACTCCTACGAGCAGTACTTC
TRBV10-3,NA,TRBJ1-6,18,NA,CAISESDPGGAANSPLHF,TGTGCCATCAGTGAGTCCGACCCGGGGGGCGCGGCTAATTCACCCCTCCACTTT
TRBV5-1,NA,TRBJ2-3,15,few,CASSPGDSSPDTQYF,TGCGCCAGCAGCCCGGGGGACAGCTCACCAGATACGCAGTATTTT
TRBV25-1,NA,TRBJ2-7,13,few,CASSSMTGSEQYF,TGTGCCAGCAGTTCGATGACAGGAAGCGAGCAGTACTTC
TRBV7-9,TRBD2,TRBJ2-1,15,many,CASSWTGRVYNEQFF,TGTGCCAGCAGCTGGACCGGGAGGGTCTACAATGAGCAGTTCTTC
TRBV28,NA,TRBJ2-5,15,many,CASSLFGHEGETQYF,TGTGCCAGCAGTTTATTTGGTCACGAGGGGGAGACCCAGTACTTC
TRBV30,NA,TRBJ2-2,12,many,CAWSGNTGELFF,TGTGCCTGGAGTGGAAACACCGGGGAGCTGTTTTTT
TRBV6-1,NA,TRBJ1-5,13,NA,CASRQGVHQPQHF,TGTGCCAGCAGACAGGGAGTACATCAGCCCCAGCATTTT
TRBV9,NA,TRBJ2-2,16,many,CASSVATSWNTGELFF,TGTGCCAGCAGCGTAGCAACTAGTTGGAACACCGGGGAGCTGTTTTTT